The clone carrying this T cell receptor beta chain was observed once. This sample is drawn from a study of blood T cell repertoires in COVID-19. Study-level information: Samples representing acute and convalescent COVID-19 were sourced from the United States, Italy and Spain.

Participants were aged about 18 to 89 years from around 26 US areas. Membership in each cohort depended on participant-reported clinical history. As processed by the authors: Counts of nucleated cells, estimated from reference gene primer amplification, were obtained. Clones were read by immunoSEQ multiplex PCR, and TCRdb kept only the in-frame ones, dropping some. V, J and clone size are taken as reported in that table, and D and trimming were inferred from the DNA itself. The repertoire consists of about 310,000 clones, with 89% occurring once and the leading ten covering about 9.9%. Germline lookup yields CDR1 MNHEY and CDR2 SVGAGI. The CDR3 consists of 11 residues. The V and J ends lost 8 bases and 5 bases respectively, with 9 bases between them.

J is TRBJ1-2 and V is TRBV6-5, with unresolved D. This TCR derives from a woman between 40 and 55 years old who had recovered from COVID-19. Sequencing was done on a sample of PBMCs or T cells enriched from blood (not recorded which). The CDR3: CASAGGYGYTF. The CDR3 DNA sequence: TGTGCCAGCGCTGGAGGTTATGGCTACACCTTC.